Listed below are T cell receptor beta chains from one sample, sequenced in a study of human T cells and chemical hapten exposure. TCRdb fed the RACE reads into MiXCR, producing one record per CDR3 protein. The sample lists about 84,000 distinct CDR3 sequences; roughly a tenth were seen once. This material consisted of whole blood, taken in connection with sensitization to the hapten diphenylcyclopropenone (DPC). The origin of the receptors is a woman aged 50 to 60 with alopecia areata. Some clones in this sample may be carry-over from other donors' samples. CDR3s include the opening cysteine and the closing phenylalanine or tryptophan. A D gene is named only where the DNA matches it firmly. Size values are once, few and many counts, or a class for expanded clones, and some rows have none.

clone_size: .; d_call: TRBD2; j_call: TRBJ2-1; v_call: TRBV11-2; cdr3_aa: CASSSGRSSYNEQFF; cdr3_nt: TGTGCCAGCAGCAGCGGGAGAAGCTCCTACAATGAGCAGTTCTTC
clone_size: few; d_call: TRBD1; j_call: TRBJ1-4; v_call: TRBV7-6; cdr3_aa: CASSLDRGNHEKLFF; cdr3_nt: TGTGCCAGCAGCTTGGACAGGGGGAACCACGAAAAACTGTTTTTT
clone_size: few; d_call: TRBD2; j_call: TRBJ2-1; v_call: TRBV27; cdr3_aa: CASRSSGGKDEQFF; cdr3_nt: TGTGCCAGCAGATCTAGCGGGGGTAAAGATGAGCAGTTCTTC
clone_size: many; d_call: TRBD1; j_call: TRBJ1-1; v_call: TRBV6-5; cdr3_aa: CASSQRQGHTEAFF; cdr3_nt: TGTGCCAGCAGTCAAAGACAGGGCCACACTGAAGCTTTCTTT
clone_size: few; d_call: TRBD1; j_call: TRBJ2-1; v_call: TRBV2; cdr3_aa: CASSETPGGPYNEQFF; cdr3_nt: TGTGCCAGCAGTGAAACGCCAGGGGGTCCATACAATGAGCAGTTCTTC
clone_size: many; d_call: TRBD2; j_call: TRBJ2-1; v_call: TRBV29-1; cdr3_aa: CSVESLAASGEQFF; cdr3_nt: TGCAGCGTTGAATCGCTAGCGGCTTCGGGTGAGCAGTTCTTC
clone_size: .; d_call: .; j_call: TRBJ2-4; v_call: TRBV2; cdr3_aa: CASSADFLAKNIQYF; cdr3_nt: TGTGCCAGCAGTGCCGATTTTCTAGCCAAAAACATTCAGTACTTC
clone_size: many; d_call: .; j_call: TRBJ1-2; v_call: TRBV29-1; cdr3_aa: CSVDFNYGYTF; cdr3_nt: TGCAGCGTTGATTTTAACTATGGCTACACCTTC
clone_size: many; d_call: TRBD2; j_call: TRBJ2-1; v_call: TRBV12-3/TRBV12-4; cdr3_aa: CASSLLAGADNEQFF; cdr3_nt: TGTGCCAGCAGCTTACTAGCGGGAGCTGACAATGAGCAGTTCTTC
clone_size: .; d_call: .; j_call: TRBJ2-6; v_call: TRBV9; cdr3_aa: CASSVGAGANVLTF; cdr3_nt: TGTGCCAGCAGCGTAGGGGCTGGGGCCAACGTCCTGACTTTC
clone_size: few; d_call: .; j_call: TRBJ1-5; v_call: TRBV7-6; cdr3_aa: CASSLFQENQPQHF; cdr3_nt: TGTGCCAGCAGCTTATTCCAGGAGAATCAGCCCCAGCATTTT
clone_size: many; d_call: .; j_call: TRBJ2-2; v_call: TRBV27; cdr3_aa: CASTPGLRRELFF; cdr3_nt: TGTGCCAGCACCCCGGGGCTGAGGCGAGAGCTGTTTTTT
clone_size: many; d_call: .; j_call: TRBJ1-2; v_call: TRBV2; cdr3_aa: CATRLPGSNYGYTF; cdr3_nt: TGTGCCACCAGGCTCCCGGGTTCTAACTATGGCTACACCTTC
clone_size: few; d_call: TRBD1; j_call: TRBJ2-2; v_call: TRBV6-6; cdr3_aa: CASRTDRGKYFTGELFF; cdr3_nt: TGTGCCAGCAGAACAGACAGGGGGAAATATTTCACCGGGGAGCTGTTTTTT
clone_size: many; d_call: .; j_call: TRBJ2-3; v_call: TRBV7-8; cdr3_aa: CASSLDGTLDTQYF; cdr3_nt: TGTGCCAGCAGCTTAGACGGGACCTTGGATACGCAGTATTTT
clone_size: many; d_call: .; j_call: TRBJ1-4; v_call: TRBV18; cdr3_aa: CASSPGVNEKLFF; cdr3_nt: TGTGCCAGCTCACCGGGGGTTAATGAAAAACTGTTTTTT
clone_size: many; d_call: .; j_call: TRBJ2-7; v_call: TRBV3-1; cdr3_aa: CASSQGQVRHF; cdr3_nt: TGTGCCAGCAGCCAAGGACAGGTTCGGCACTTC
clone_size: many; d_call: .; j_call: TRBJ1-1; v_call: TRBV20-1; cdr3_aa: CSAAGKPTEAFF; cdr3_nt: TGCAGTGCTGCAGGGAAGCCCACTGAAGCTTTCTTT
clone_size: .; d_call: .; j_call: TRBJ1-2; v_call: TRBV7-9; cdr3_aa: CASSLVAELYGYTF; cdr3_nt: TGTGCCAGCAGCTTAGTGGCAGAGCTCTATGGCTACACCTTC
clone_size: few; d_call: .; j_call: TRBJ1-3; v_call: TRBV20-1; cdr3_aa: CSASADTGNTIYF; cdr3_nt: TGCAGTGCCTCGGCAGACACTGGAAACACCATATATTTT
clone_size: many; d_call: .; j_call: TRBJ2-3; v_call: TRBV20-1; cdr3_aa: CSATGRPRTDTQYF; cdr3_nt: TGCAGTGCTACTGGGCGGCCCCGCACAGATACGCAGTATTTT
clone_size: many; d_call: .; j_call: TRBJ2-1; v_call: TRBV5-4; cdr3_aa: CASSSPLLGNEQFF; cdr3_nt: TGTGCCAGCAGCTCTCCCCTTCTAGGAAATGAGCAGTTCTTC
clone_size: .; d_call: .; j_call: TRBJ1-2; v_call: TRBV15; cdr3_aa: CATSRAHNPGGDYGYTF; cdr3_nt: TGTGCCACCAGCAGAGCTCACAACCCCGGGGGCGACTATGGCTACACCTTC
clone_size: many; d_call: TRBD1; j_call: TRBJ1-2; v_call: TRBV6-5; cdr3_aa: CASRPPGQGWGYTF; cdr3_nt: TGTGCCAGCAGACCCCCGGGACAGGGCTGGGGCTACACCTTC
clone_size: .; d_call: TRBD2; j_call: TRBJ2-1; v_call: TRBV5-1; cdr3_aa: CASSLAASGTYEQFF; cdr3_nt: TGCGCCAGCAGCTTGGCGGCTAGCGGGACCTATGAGCAGTTCTTC
clone_size: many; d_call: .; j_call: TRBJ2-3; v_call: TRBV6-1; cdr3_aa: CASARTRERTDTQYF; cdr3_nt: TGTGCCAGCGCGAGAACTCGGGAGAGGACAGATACGCAGTATTTT
clone_size: many; d_call: TRBD1; j_call: TRBJ2-1; v_call: TRBV10-1; cdr3_aa: CASSAGGSYNEQFF; cdr3_nt: TGCGCCAGCAGCGCAGGGGGTTCCTACAATGAGCAGTTCTTC
clone_size: .; d_call: TRBD1; j_call: TRBJ1-4; v_call: TRBV5-6; cdr3_aa: CASSETGTGGEKLFF; cdr3_nt: TGTGCCAGCAGCGAGACAGGGACGGGAGGTGAAAAACTGTTTTTT
clone_size: many; d_call: TRBD2; j_call: TRBJ2-1; v_call: TRBV20-1; cdr3_aa: CSARVAGGPHNEQFF; cdr3_nt: TGCAGTGCTAGAGTAGCGGGAGGGCCCCACAATGAGCAGTTCTTC
clone_size: few; d_call: .; j_call: TRBJ2-7; v_call: TRBV12-3/TRBV12-4; cdr3_aa: CASSLQGKGYEQYF; cdr3_nt: TGTGCCAGCAGTTTACAGGGGAAAGGCTACGAGCAGTACTTC
clone_size: many; d_call: TRBD2; j_call: TRBJ2-1; v_call: TRBV7-2; cdr3_aa: CASSSSGSTNNEQFF; cdr3_nt: TGTGCCAGCAGCTCAAGCGGGAGCACCAACAATGAGCAGTTCTTC
clone_size: few; d_call: .; j_call: TRBJ1-1; v_call: TRBV28; cdr3_aa: CASSSRLTEAFF; cdr3_nt: TGTGCCAGCAGTTCACGGCTCACTGAAGCTTTCTTT
clone_size: .; d_call: TRBD2; j_call: TRBJ2-1; v_call: TRBV20-1; cdr3_aa: CSARGLAGVGREQFF; cdr3_nt: TGCAGTGCTAGAGGTCTAGCGGGAGTCGGACGGGAGCAGTTCTTC
clone_size: .; d_call: .; j_call: TRBJ2-1; v_call: TRBV20-1; cdr3_aa: CSARDPLAPSYNEQFF; cdr3_nt: TGCAGTGCTAGAGATCCCCTAGCGCCCTCCTACAATGAGCAGTTCTTC
clone_size: many; d_call: .; j_call: TRBJ2-6; v_call: TRBV29-1; cdr3_aa: CSVLGSGANVLTF; cdr3_nt: TGCAGCGTTCTGGGCTCTGGGGCCAACGTCCTGACTTTC
clone_size: few; d_call: .; j_call: TRBJ1-2; v_call: TRBV21-1; cdr3_aa: CASSKRRCRGGYTF; cdr3_nt: TGTGCCAGCAGCAAACGCCGCTGTCGTGGCGGCTACACCTTC
clone_size: many; d_call: .; j_call: TRBJ2-4; v_call: TRBV13; cdr3_aa: CASSATGLAKNIQYF; cdr3_nt: TGTGCCAGCAGCGCCACCGGCCTAGCCAAAAACATTCAGTACTTC
clone_size: .; d_call: .; j_call: TRBJ1-2; v_call: TRBV30; cdr3_aa: CAWRLPLDWRRGYTF; cdr3_nt: TGTGCCTGGAGGCTACCTCTCGACTGGCGGCGAGGCTACACCTTC
clone_size: many; d_call: .; j_call: TRBJ2-7; v_call: TRBV27; cdr3_aa: CASSSPRGSEQYF; cdr3_nt: TGTGCCAGCAGTTCCCCCCGGGGATCCGAGCAGTACTTC
clone_size: many; d_call: .; j_call: TRBJ1-5; v_call: TRBV27; cdr3_aa: CASSLDRLNQPQHF; cdr3_nt: TGTGCCAGCAGCCTAGACAGACTCAATCAGCCCCAGCATTTT
clone_size: .; d_call: TRBD2; j_call: TRBJ2-3; v_call: TRBV11-2; cdr3_aa: CASSLWSSGESDTQYF; cdr3_nt: TGTGCCAGCAGCTTATGGTCTAGCGGGGAGTCAGATACGCAGTATTTT
clone_size: many; d_call: .; j_call: TRBJ2-2; v_call: TRBV6-2/TRBV6-3; cdr3_aa: CASSYFRGLANTGELFF; cdr3_nt: TGTGCCAGCAGTTACTTTCGTGGGTTGGCGAACACCGGGGAGCTGTTTTTT
clone_size: many; d_call: TRBD1; j_call: TRBJ2-7; v_call: TRBV9; cdr3_aa: CASSVGPTGDYEQYF; cdr3_nt: TGTGCCAGCAGCGTAGGCCCAACAGGGGACTACGAGCAGTACTTC
clone_size: .; d_call: TRBD1; j_call: TRBJ1-3; v_call: TRBV20-1; cdr3_aa: CSASPGQYGNTIYF; cdr3_nt: TGCAGTGCTAGCCCGGGACAGTATGGAAACACCATATATTTT
clone_size: many; d_call: TRBD2; j_call: TRBJ2-1; v_call: TRBV18; cdr3_aa: CASSLAGTSSYNEQFF; cdr3_nt: TGTGCCAGCTCCTTAGCGGGGACGAGCTCCTACAATGAGCAGTTCTTC
clone_size: .; d_call: .; j_call: TRBJ1-4; v_call: TRBV19; cdr3_aa: CASCSEDNEKLFF; cdr3_nt: TGTGCCAGTTGTTCCGAAGATAATGAAAAACTGTTTTTT
clone_size: many; d_call: TRBD2; j_call: TRBJ2-5; v_call: TRBV10-3; cdr3_aa: CAISESQLAGETQYF; cdr3_nt: TGTGCCATCAGTGAGTCGCAGCTAGCGGGCGAGACCCAGTACTTC